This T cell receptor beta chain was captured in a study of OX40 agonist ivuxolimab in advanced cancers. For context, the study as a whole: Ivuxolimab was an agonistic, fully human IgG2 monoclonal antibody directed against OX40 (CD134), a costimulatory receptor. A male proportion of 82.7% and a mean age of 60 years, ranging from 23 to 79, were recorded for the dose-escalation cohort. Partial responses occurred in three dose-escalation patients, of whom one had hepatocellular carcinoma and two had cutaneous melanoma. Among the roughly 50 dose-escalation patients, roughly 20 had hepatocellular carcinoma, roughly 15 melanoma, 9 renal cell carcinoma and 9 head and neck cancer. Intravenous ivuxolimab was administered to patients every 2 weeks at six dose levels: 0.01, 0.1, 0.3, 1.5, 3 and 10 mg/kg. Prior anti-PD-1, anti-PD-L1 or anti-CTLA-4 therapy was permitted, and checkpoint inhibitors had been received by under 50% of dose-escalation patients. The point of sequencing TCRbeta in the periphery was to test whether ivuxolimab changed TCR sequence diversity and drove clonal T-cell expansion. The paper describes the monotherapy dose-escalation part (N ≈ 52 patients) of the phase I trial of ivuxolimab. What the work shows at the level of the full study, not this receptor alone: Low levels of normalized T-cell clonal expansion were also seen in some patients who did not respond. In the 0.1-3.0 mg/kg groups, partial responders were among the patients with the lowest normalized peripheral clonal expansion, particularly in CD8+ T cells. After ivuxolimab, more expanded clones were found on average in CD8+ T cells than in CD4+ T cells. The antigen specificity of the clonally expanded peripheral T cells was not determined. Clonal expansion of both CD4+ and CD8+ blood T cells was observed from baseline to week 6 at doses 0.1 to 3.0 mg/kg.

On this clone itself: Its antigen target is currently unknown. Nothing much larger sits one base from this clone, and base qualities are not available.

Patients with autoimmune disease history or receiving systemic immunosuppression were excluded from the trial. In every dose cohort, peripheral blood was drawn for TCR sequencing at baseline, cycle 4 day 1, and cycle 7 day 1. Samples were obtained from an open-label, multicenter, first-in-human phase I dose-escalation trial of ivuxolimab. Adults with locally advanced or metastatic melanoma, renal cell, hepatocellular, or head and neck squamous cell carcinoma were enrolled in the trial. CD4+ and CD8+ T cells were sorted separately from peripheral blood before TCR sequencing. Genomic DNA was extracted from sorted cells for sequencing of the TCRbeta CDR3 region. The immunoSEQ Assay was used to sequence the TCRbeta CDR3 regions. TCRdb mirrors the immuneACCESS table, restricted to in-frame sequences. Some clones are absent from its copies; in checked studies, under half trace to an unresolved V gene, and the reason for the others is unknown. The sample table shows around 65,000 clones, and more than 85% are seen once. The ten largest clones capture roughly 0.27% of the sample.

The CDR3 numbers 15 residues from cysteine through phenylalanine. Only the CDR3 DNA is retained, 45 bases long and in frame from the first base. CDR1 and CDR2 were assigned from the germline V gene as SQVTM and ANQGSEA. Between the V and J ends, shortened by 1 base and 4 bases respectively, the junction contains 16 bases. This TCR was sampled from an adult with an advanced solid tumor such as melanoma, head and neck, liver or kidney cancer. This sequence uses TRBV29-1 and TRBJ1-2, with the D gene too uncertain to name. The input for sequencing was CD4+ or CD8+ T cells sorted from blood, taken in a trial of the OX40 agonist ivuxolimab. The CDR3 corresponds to CSVEVRRLEVYGYTF. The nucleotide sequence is TGCAGCGTTGAAGTGAGGAGGCTAGAAGTCTATGGCTACACCTTC.